The clone carrying this TCR beta chain has more than one count but fewer than ten. This CDR3 has 15 amino acids. Germline V gives CDR1 ENHRY, CDR2 SYGVKD. After removal of 6 bases from V and 4 bases from J, the junction contained 6 bases not matched to a gene. An oligo carrying a UMI was ligated to the cDNA 3' end. An equimolar mix of RC1.1 and RC1.2 primed the beta chain across TRBC1 and TRBC2. From the UMI-ligation and nested PCR reads, TCRdb called clonotypes with MiXCR, one entry per CDR3 protein. The sample lists approximately 50,000 distinct CDR3 sequences; around a tenth were seen once. This record comes from a study of quantifying T cell responses using KT2 cells. Across the whole study: TCR alpha and beta constant-region primers primed reverse transcription of RNA.

Sequencing was done on a sample of PBMCs spiked with cells of the T cell clone KT2. The origin of this receptor is a human donor. The chain uses TRBV10-3 and TRBJ2-1; 10 bases agree with TRBD1. The CDR3 DNA reads TGTGCCATCAGCCAGACAGGGGGCGATTACAATGAGCAGTTCTTC. This codes for CAISQTGGDYNEQFF.